These 15 T cell receptor beta chains came from one sample sequenced in a study of blood T cell repertoires in COVID-19. Sequencing used immunoSEQ multiplex PCR; TCRdb keeps in-frame clones, though not all of them. The table has some 180,000 clones, around nine tenths seen once. The sequencing sample was made of peripheral blood. These TCRs come from a man aged 35 to 55 with acute or convalescent COVID-19.

The rearrangement joins TRBV27 to TRBJ1-1, with 8 bases lining up with TRBD1. This CDR3 region has 14 residues. The J segment lost 2 bases and the V segment lost 6 bases, leaving 5 bases of the junction unmatched. Germline assignment: CDR1 MNHEY and CDR2 SMNVEV (reference sequence). CDR3 DNA sequence: TGTGCCAGCAGCTTCGCAGGGGGCAACACTGAAGCTTTCTTT. This gives the protein CASSFAGGNTEAFF.

This clone was observed a handful of times. The rearrangement joins TRBV7-2 to TRBJ1-5; D unresolved. The germline CDR1 and CDR2 sequences are SGHTA and FQGNSA. V was clipped by 5 bases and J by 1 base, with 15 bases between them. This CDR3 has 16 amino acids. CDR3 bases: TGTGCCAGCAGCCCCTGGGGAGGCTCAAGCAATCAGCCCCAGCATTTT. Protein: CASSPWGGSSNQPQHF.

V usage is TRBV5-6 and J usage is TRBJ2-5; unclear D gene. Germline V gene lookup returns CDR1 SGHDT and CDR2 YYEEEE. V lost 4 bases, J lost 2 bases, and 15 bases lay in between. This CDR3 spans 15 amino acids. The CDR3 region has the DNA TGTGCCAGCAGCCCGACCAGGATCCCTCAAGAGACCCAGTACTTC. Its translation is CASSPTRIPQETQYF. Combining the CDR3 with reference TRBV5-6 and TRBJ2-5 gives the whole variable domain DAGVTQSPTHLIKTRGQQVTLRCSPKSGHDTVSWYQQALGQGPQFIFQYYEEEERQRGNFPDRFSGHQFPNYSSELNVNALLLGDSALYLCASSPTRIPQETQYFGPGTRLLVL.

J is TRBJ1-2 and V is TRBV28; no definite D call. Trimming took off 6 bases at V and 4 bases at J, with 9 bases between the two ends. Germline CDR1 reads MDHEN; CDR2 reads SYDVKM. The CDR3 is 12 amino acids. The CDR3: CASSLRGYGYTF. The CDR3 DNA is TGTGCCAGCAGCCTCCGGGGCTATGGCTACACCTTC.

This chain uses TRBV28 with TRBJ1-5; tentatively, D is TRBD1 (6 bases). In germline, CDR1 is MDHEN, CDR2 SYDVKM. The CDR3 sequence is 15 residues long. The ends were cut back, 2 bases at V and 9 bases at J, with 17 bases in the middle. The CDR3 protein is CASSLPIQGIVPQHF. Here the CDR3 DNA reads TGTGCCAGCAGTTTACCCATACAGGGAATAGTGCCCCAGCATTTT.

The chain couples TRBV10-3 to TRBJ2-1; D might be TRBD2 (6 bases). Germline V gene sequence: CDR1 ENHRY, CDR2 SYGVKD. The CDR3 spans 16 residues. With 1 base removed from V and 0 bases from J, the gap between germline ends came to 10 bases. CDR3 sequence: CAISEYGGSSYNEQFF. CDR3 in DNA: TGTGCCATCAGTGAGTACGGGGGTAGCTCCTACAATGAGCAGTTCTTC.

The chain has TRBV5-1 and TRBJ1-4; D is ambiguous. The CDR3 extends over 14 amino acids. CDR1 is SGHRS and CDR2 is YFSETQ in the germline V gene. The V end was cut by 1 base, the J end by 5 bases, with 9 bases between. CDR3 DNA sequence: TGCGCCAGCAGCTTGACGGTCTCCAATGAAAAACTGTTTTTT. It specifies CASSLTVSNEKLFF.

This clone was counted a few times. The chain has TRBV10-3 and TRBJ2-3; D might be TRBD2 (5 bases). CDR1 ENHRY and CDR2 SYGVKD come from the germline V gene. The CDR3 loop spans 12 amino acids. Trimming stripped 4 bases from V and 6 bases from J, with 8 bases between. The CDR3 region has the DNA TGTGCCATCAGTGGCTCGGGGGATACGCAGTATTTT. It translates to CAISGSGDTQYF.

The rearrangement links TRBV5-4 to TRBJ2-5; 9 positions match TRBD1. Germline CDR1 and CDR2: SGHNT and YYREEE (reference sequence). With 6 bases clipped from V and 1 base from J, the junction kept 4 bases outside the gene matches. This CDR3 has 14 amino acids. CDR3 nucleotide sequence: TGTGCCAGCAACGTGGGACAGGGCCAAGAGACCCAGTACTTC. Translating it yields CASNVGQGQETQYF.

V usage is TRBV27 and J usage is TRBJ2-7, with D possibly matching TRBD1 (6 bases). The CDR3 has 14 amino acids. Germline V CDR1 and CDR2: MNHEY, SMNVEV (reference sequence). V was pared by 1 base and J by 6 bases, with 13 bases between. The CDR3 reads CASSLYTSRGEQYF. The CDR3 nucleotides are TGTGCCAGCAGTTTATATACCAGCAGGGGCGAGCAGTACTTC.

The CDR3 coding sequence is TGTGCCAGCAGTAACCCGGGGACACCTAGCACAGATACGCAGTATTTT. This encodes CASSNPGTPSTDTQYF. The V gene is TRBV27, the J gene TRBJ2-3; a weak D match, TRBD1 (6 bases). Trimming removed 5 bases from V and 0 bases from J, with 15 bases in between. Germline V gene sequence: CDR1 MNHEY, CDR2 SMNVEV (reference sequence). This CDR3 contains 16 residues.

V and J are TRBV5-1 and TRBJ1-3, with D possibly TRBD1 on 5 matching bases. The V gene lost 4 bases and the J gene lost 2 bases, with 13 bases spanning the gap. Germline V lookup: CDR1 SGHRS, CDR2 YFSETQ. The CDR3 contains 15 residues. This CDR3 reads CASSPDSLPGNTIYF. For the CDR3, the DNA is TGCGCCAGCAGCCCCGACAGCCTCCCTGGAAACACCATATATTTT. Supplemented by reference TRBV5-1 and TRBJ1-3, the full variable domain reads KAGVTQTPRYLIKTRGQQVTLSCSPISGHRSVSWYQQTPGQGLQFLFEYFSETQRNKGNFPGRFSGRQFSNSRSEMNVSTLELGDSALYLCASSPDSLPGNTIYFGEGSWLTVV.

The rearrangement links TRBV7-8 to TRBJ1-3, with TRBD1 matching 7 bases. CDR1 is SGHVS and CDR2 is FQNEAQ in the germline V gene. The length of the CDR3 is 15 residues. Trimming cost V 5 bases and J 4 bases; bases outside gene matches: 8. CDR3 loop: CASSPDRVVGNTIYF. As DNA, the CDR3 is TGTGCCAGCAGCCCCGACAGGGTTGTCGGAAACACCATATATTTT.

The CDR3 reads CASRTSGALTTQYF. DNA of the CDR3: TGTGCCAGCCGGACTAGCGGGGCGCTCACGACCCAGTACTTC. This chain joins TRBV2 and TRBJ2-5; TRBD2 agrees at 12 bases. This CDR3 has 14 amino acids. Germline lookup yields CDR1 SNHLY and CDR2 FYNNEI. Unmatched junction bases numbered 8, after V lost 8 bases and J lost 7 bases.

CDR3 DNA sequence: TGTGCCATCAGTGATAGCGGGGCGGAGACCCAGTACTTC. Translating gives CAISDSGAETQYF. The chain uses TRBV10-3 and TRBJ2-5, with TRBD2 matching 8 bases. J was trimmed by 5 bases and V by 3 bases; bases with no gene match: 2. This CDR3 has 13 residues. Germline V gene data show CDR1 as ENHRY and CDR2 as SYGVKD.